This T cell receptor (beta chain) was identified during a study of CD8 T cells in ankylosing spondylitis. Study findings and constraints: Disease-linked clones had a CD8+ phenotype and relatively low frequency in peripheral blood. Both synovial fluid and blood in reactive arthritis had previously been reported to carry some motif variants. As reported, disease-linked clones showed significant enrichment in matched ankylosing spondylitis synovial fluid.

Researchers built TCR beta libraries using quantitative 5'-RACE with molecular barcodes. TCRdb used MiXCR to reprocess the 5' RACE reads, holding one entry per CDR3 protein. The table has around 40,000 distinct CDR3 sequences, 2.7% seen once; the top ten hold roughly 4.4%. J lost 4 bases, V lost 1 base, and 3 bases had no gene match. The germline V gene encodes CDR1 SGDLS and CDR2 YYNGEE. This CDR3 comprises 15 residues. This clonotype was picked up many times. The antigen is not known. The sequencing sample was made of blood, either unsorted or a sorted T cell fraction (not recorded which). The clonotype was recovered from a male donor with ankylosing spondylitis or in good health (not recorded which). The V call is TRBV9, the J call TRBJ2-1, with 9 bases that match TRBD2. The CDR3 is CASSVLAGNYNEQFF. The CDR3 bases are TGTGCCAGCAGCGTACTAGCGGGGAATTACAATGAGCAGTTCTTC. Full variable domain (missing parts from reference TRBV9 and TRBJ2-1): DSGVTQTPKHLITATGQRVTLRCSPRSGDLSVYWYQQSLDQGLQFLIQYYNGEERAKGNILERFSAQQFPDLHSELNLSSLELGDSALYFCASSVLAGNYNEQFFGPGTRLTVL.